The T cell receptor (beta chain) described here comes from a study of molecular identifiers for immune sequencing clone quantification. Germline CDR1 MDHEN, CDR2 SYDVKM. Trimming stripped 3 bases from V and 4 bases from J, with 8 bases between. This CDR3 has 13 residues. Whole-study results and caveats: Identical barcode-sharing TCR molecules could lead to underestimated sizes for highly expanded clones.

Note on this clonotype: What it recognizes is unknown. This could be a read error, since a much larger clone is one nucleotide away. The CDR3 carries no conserved terminal phenylalanine or tryptophan, so it likely arises from a read error.

Previously published methods and listed TCR primers were used for the bulk TCR libraries. One entry per CDR3 protein results from TCRdb running MiXCR on the PCR reads. This table has roughly 7,700 distinct CDR3 sequences, roughly 33% appearing once. The sample was naive CD8+ T cells from blood, with Jurkat cell RNA spiked in. Subset given: FACS-sorted CD8+CD4-CCR7+CD45RA+ naive T cells. V usage is TRBV28 and J usage is TRBJ2-3; maybe TRBD2 (6 bases). The origin of this receptor is a human donor in good health. Some libraries in this study had Jurkat cell RNA spiked in. CDR3 nucleotides: TGTGCCAGCAGTTTCCGGGGGTCAGATACGCAGTATCTT. It yields the protein CASSFRGSDTQYL.